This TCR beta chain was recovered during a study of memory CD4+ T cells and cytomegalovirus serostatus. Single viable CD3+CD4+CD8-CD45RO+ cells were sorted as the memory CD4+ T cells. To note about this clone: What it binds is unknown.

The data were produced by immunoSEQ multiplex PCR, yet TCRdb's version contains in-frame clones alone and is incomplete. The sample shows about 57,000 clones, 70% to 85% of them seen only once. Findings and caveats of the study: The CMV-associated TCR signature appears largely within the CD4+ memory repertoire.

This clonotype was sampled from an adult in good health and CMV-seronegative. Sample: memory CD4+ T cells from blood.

The chain's CDR3 is CASSFLAGESYEQYF. CDR3 DNA sequence: TGTGCCAGCAGCTTCCTAGCGGGGGAATCCTACGAGCAGTACTTC. The chain uses TRBV5-6 and TRBJ2-7, with 10 bases lining up with TRBD2. From germline, CDR1 is SGHDT and CDR2 YYEEEE. The CDR3 contains 15 residues. The J segment lost 1 base and the V segment lost 2 bases, leaving 3 bases of the junction unmatched. The variable domain in full, with the rest retrieved from reference TRBV5-6 and TRBJ2-7, is DAGVTQSPTHLIKTRGQQVTLRCSPKSGHDTVSWYQQALGQGPQFIFQYYEEEERQRGNFPDRFSGHQFPNYSSELNVNALLLGDSALYLCASSFLAGESYEQYFGPGTRLTVT.